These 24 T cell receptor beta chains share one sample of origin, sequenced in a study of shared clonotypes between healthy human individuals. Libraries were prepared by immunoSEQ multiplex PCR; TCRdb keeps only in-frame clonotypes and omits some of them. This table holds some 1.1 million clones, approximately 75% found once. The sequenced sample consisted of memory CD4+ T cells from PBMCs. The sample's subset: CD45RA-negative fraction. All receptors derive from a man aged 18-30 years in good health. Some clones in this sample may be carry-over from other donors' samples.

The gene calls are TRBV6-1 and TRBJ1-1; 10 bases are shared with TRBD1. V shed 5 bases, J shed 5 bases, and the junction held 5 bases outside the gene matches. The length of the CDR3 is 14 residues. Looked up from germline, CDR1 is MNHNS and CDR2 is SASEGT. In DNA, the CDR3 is TGTGCCAGCAGTAGACAGGGGGCCGGGACTGAAGCTTTCTTT. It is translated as CASSRQGAGTEAFF.

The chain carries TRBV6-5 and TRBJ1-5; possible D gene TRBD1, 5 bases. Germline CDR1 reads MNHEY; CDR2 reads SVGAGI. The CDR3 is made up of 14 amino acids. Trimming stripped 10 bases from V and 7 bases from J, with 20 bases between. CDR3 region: CATRQGGLGQPQHF. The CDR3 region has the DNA TGTGCCACCCGGCAGGGAGGCCTAGGGCAGCCCCAGCATTTT.

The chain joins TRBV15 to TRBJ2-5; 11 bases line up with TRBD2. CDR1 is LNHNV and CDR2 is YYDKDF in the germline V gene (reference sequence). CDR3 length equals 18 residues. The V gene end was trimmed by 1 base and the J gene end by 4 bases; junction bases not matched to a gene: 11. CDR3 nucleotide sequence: TGTGCCACCAGCAGAGGGGCTAGCGGGAGGAACGGTCTAGAGACCCAGTACTTC. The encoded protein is CATSRGASGRNGLETQYF. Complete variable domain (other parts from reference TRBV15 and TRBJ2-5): DAMVIQNPRYQVTQFGKPVTLSCSQTLNHNVMYWYQQKSSQAPKLLFHYYDKDFNNEADTPDNFQSRRPNTSFCFLDIRSPGLGDTAMYLCATSRGASGRNGLETQYFGPGTRLLVL.

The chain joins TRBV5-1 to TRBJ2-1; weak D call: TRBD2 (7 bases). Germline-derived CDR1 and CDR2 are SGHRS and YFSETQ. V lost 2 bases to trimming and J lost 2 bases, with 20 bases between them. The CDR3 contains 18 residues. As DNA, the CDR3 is TGCGCCAGCAGCTTATCTCCTAGCGGAGGGGGGGCCTACAATGAGCAGTTCTTC. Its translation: CASSLSPSGGGAYNEQFF.

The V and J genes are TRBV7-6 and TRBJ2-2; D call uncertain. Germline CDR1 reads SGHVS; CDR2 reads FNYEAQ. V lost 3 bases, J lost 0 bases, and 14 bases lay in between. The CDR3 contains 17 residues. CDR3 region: CASSLPVRQTNTGELFF. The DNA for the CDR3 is TGTGCCAGCAGCTTGCCCGTACGGCAGACGAACACCGGGGAGCTGTTTTTT.

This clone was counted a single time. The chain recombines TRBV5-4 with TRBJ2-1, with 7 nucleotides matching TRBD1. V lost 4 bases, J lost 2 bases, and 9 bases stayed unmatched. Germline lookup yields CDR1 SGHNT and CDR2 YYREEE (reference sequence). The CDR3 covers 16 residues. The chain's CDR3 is CASSVYRGEAYNEQFF. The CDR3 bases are TGTGCCAGCAGCGTCTACAGGGGTGAGGCCTACAATGAGCAGTTCTTC.

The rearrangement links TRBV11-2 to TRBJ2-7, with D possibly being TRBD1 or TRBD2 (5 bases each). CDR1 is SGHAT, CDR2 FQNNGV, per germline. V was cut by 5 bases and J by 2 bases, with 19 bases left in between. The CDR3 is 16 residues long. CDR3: CASSLRGLGTAYEQYF. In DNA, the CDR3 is TGTGCCAGCAGCCTTAGAGGCCTAGGGACCGCCTACGAGCAGTACTTC.

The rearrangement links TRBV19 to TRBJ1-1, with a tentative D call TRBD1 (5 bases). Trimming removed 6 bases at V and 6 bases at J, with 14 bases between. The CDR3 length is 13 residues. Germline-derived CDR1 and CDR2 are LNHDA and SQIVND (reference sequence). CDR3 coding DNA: TGTGCCAGTAGAATCAGGGCCGCCCCTGAAGCTTTCTTT. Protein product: CASRIRAAPEAFF.

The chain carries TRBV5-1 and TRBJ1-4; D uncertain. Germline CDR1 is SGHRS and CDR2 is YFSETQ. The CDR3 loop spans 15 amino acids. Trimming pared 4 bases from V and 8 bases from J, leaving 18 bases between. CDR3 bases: TGCGCCAGCAGCGCGGAGGGCACAGTGGGAGAAAAACTGTTTTTT. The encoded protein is CASSAEGTVGEKLFF.

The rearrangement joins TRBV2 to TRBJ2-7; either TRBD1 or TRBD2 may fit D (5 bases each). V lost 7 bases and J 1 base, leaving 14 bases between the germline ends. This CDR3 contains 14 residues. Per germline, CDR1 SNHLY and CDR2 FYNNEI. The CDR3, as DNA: TGTGCCAGCAAGTCCCGGGACCTGTCCTACGAGCAGTACTTC. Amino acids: CASKSRDLSYEQYF.

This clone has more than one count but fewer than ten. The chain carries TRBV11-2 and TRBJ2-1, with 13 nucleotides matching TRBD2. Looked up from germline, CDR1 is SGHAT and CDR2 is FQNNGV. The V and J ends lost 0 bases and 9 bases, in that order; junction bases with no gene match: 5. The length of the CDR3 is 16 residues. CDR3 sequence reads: CASSLELTSGRIEQFF. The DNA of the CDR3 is TGTGCCAGCAGCTTAGAACTGACTAGCGGGAGGATTGAGCAGTTCTTC.

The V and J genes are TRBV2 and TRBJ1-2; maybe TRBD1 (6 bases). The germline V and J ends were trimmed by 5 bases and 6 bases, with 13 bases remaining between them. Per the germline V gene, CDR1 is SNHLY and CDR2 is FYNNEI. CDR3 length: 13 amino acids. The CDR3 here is CASSTGWGDGYTF. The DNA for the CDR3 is TGTGCCAGCAGTACAGGGTGGGGGGATGGCTACACCTTC. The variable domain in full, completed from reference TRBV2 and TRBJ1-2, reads EPEVTQTPSHQVTQMGQEVILRCVPISNHLYFYWYRQILGQKVEFLVSFYNNEISEKSEIFDDQFSVERPDGSNFTLKIRSTKLEDSAMYFCASSTGWGDGYTFGSGTRLTVV.

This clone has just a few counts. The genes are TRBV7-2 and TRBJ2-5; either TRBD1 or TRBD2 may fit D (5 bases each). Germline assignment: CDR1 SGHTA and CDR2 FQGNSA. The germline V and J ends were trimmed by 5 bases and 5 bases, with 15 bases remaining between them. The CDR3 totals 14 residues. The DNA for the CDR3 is TGTGCCAGCAGCCCTCGGGCAGGGAGTGAGACCCAGTACTTC. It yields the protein CASSPRAGSETQYF.

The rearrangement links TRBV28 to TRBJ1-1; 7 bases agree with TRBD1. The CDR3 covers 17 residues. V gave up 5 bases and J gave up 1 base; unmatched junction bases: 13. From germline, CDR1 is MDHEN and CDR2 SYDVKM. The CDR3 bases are TGTGCCAGCAGTCAACTAGGGGGCAGAGCGTGGAACACTGAAGCTTTCTTT. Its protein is CASSQLGGRAWNTEAFF.

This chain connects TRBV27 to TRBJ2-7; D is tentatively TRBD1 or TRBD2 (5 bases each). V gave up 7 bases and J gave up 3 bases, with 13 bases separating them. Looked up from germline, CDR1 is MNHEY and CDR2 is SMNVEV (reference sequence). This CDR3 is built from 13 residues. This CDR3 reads CASTPGPNYEQYF. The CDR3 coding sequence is TGTGCCAGCACCCCGGGACCGAACTACGAGCAGTACTTC.

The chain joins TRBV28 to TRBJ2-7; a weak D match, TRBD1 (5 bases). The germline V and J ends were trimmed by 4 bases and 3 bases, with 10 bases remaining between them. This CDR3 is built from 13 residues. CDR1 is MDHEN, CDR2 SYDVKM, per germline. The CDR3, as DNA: TGTGCCAGCAGTTCAATTGACAGCTACGAGCAGTACTTC. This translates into CASSSIDSYEQYF. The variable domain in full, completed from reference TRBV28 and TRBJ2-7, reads DVKVTQSSRYLVKRTGEKVFLECVQDMDHENMFWYRQDPGLGLRLIYFSYDVKMKEKGDIPEGYSVSREKKERFSLILESASTNQTSMYLCASSSIDSYEQYFGPGTRLTVT.

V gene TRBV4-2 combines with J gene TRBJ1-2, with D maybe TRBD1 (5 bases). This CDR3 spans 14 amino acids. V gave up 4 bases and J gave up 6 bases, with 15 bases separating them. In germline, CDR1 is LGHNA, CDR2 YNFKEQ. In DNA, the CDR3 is TGTGCCAGCAGCCGCCATCAACAGGAAGATGGCTACACCTTC. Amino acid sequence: CASSRHQQEDGYTF.

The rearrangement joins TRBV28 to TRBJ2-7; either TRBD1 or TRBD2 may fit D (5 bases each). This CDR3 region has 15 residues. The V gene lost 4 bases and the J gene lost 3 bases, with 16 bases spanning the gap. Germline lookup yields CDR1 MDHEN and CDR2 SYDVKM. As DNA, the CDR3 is TGTGCCAGCAGTTCCTCCGGGACCCCCCTCTACGAGCAGTACTTC. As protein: CASSSSGTPLYEQYF.

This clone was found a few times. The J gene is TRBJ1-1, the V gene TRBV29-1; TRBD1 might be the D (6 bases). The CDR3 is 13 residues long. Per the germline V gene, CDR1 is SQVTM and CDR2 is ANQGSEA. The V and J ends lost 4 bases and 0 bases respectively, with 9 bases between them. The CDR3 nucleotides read TGCAGCGTTGGGGGGCAGCTGAACACTGAAGCTTTCTTT. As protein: CSVGGQLNTEAFF. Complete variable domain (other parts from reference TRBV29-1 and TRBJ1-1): SAVISQKPSRDICQRGTSLTIQCQVDSQVTMMFWYRQQPGQSLTLIATANQGSEATYESGFVIDKFPISRPNLTFSTLTVSNMSPEDSSIYLCSVGGQLNTEAFFGQGTRLTVV.

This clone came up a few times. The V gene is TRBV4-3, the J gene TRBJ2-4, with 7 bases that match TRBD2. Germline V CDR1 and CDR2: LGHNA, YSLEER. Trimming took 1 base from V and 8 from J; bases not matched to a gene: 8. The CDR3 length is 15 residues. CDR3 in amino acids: CASSQARGEGYIQYF. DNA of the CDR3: TGCGCCAGCAGCCAAGCTCGGGGGGAGGGATACATTCAGTACTTC.

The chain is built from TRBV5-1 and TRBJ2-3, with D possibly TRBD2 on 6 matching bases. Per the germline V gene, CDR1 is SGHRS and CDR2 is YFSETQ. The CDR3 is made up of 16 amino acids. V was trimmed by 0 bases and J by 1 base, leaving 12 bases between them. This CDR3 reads CASSLGGASGTDTQYF. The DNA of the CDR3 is TGCGCCAGCAGCTTGGGCGGGGCTAGCGGCACAGATACGCAGTATTTT.

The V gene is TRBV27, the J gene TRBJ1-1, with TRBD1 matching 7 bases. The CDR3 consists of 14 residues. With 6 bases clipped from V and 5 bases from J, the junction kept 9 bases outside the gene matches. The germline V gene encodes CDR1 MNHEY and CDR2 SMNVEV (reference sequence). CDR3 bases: TGTGCCAGCAGCCGTCGACAGGGACGGACTGAAGCTTTCTTT. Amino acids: CASSRRQGRTEAFF.

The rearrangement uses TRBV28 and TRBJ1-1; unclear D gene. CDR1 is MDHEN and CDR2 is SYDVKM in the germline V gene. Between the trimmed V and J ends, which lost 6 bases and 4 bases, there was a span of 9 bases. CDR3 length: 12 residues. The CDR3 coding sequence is TGTGCCAGCAGGCCCCATCCCACTGAAGCTTTCTTT. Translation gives CASRPHPTEAFF.

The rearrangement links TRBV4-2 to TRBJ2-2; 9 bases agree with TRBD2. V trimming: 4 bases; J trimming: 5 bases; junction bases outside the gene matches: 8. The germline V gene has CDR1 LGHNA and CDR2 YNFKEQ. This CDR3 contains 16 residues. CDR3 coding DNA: TGTGCCAGCAGCCGACTAGCGGCCCTTATGACCGGGGAGCTGTTTTTT. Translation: CASSRLAALMTGELFF.